Below are 20 T cell receptor beta chains sequenced from a single sample in a study of CD8 T cells in Susac syndrome. Reverse transcription of roughly 0.5 to 1 ug RNA was carried out with random hexamers. MiXCR was run by TCRdb on the immunoSEQ multiplex PCR reads, yielding one entry per CDR3 protein. The table includes about 130,000 distinct CDR3 sequences, around 94% detected once. Sequences were obtained from CD8+ T cells from PBMCs. These receptor sequences come from a human donor with Susac syndrome.

The chain is built from TRBV12-3 or TRBV12-4 and TRBJ1-2, with 7 bases that match TRBD1. Trimming took 0 bases from V and 2 from J; bases not matched to a gene: 3. This CDR3 has 15 residues. The CDR3 DNA is TGTGCCAGCAGTTTAGCGCCAGGGGGAAACTATGGCTACACCTTC. This translates into CASSLAPGGNYGYTF.

This clonotype appeared once. The rearrangement joins TRBV21-1 to TRBJ2-7. TRBV21-1 is a known pseudogene. CDR3 length: 15 residues. CDR3 region: CASSKVSGKHYEQYF. DNA for the CDR3: TGTGCCAGCAGCAAAGTGTCAGGCAAGCACTACGAGCAGTACTTC.

This chain joins TRBV6-5 and TRBJ1-1; no clear D gene. Germline CDR1 and CDR2: MNHEY and SVGAGI. The length of the CDR3 is 13 residues. The germline V and J ends were trimmed by 2 bases and 4 bases, with 8 bases remaining between them. In nucleotides, the CDR3 is TGTGCCAGCAGTTACGGTGAGGGCACTGAAGCTTTCTTT. Its translation is CASSYGEGTEAFF.

V gene TRBV3-1 combines with J gene TRBJ2-6; D may be TRBD2 (6 bases). The V end was cut by 0 bases, the J end by 4 bases, with 10 bases between. This CDR3 is built from 16 residues. Germline V lookup: CDR1 LGHDT, CDR2 YNNKEL (reference sequence). The CDR3 region is CASSQEGGSGANVLTF. DNA for the CDR3: TGTGCCAGCAGCCAAGAAGGAGGGTCCGGGGCCAACGTCCTGACTTTC.

The J gene is TRBJ1-3, the V gene TRBV11-1, with D possibly matching TRBD1 (5 bases). The V and J ends lost 5 bases and 3 bases respectively, with 11 bases between them. This CDR3 comprises 14 residues. CDR1 and CDR2 (germline): SGHAT, FQDESV (reference sequence). The CDR3 reads CASSARGGGNTIYF. The CDR3 DNA is TGTGCCAGCAGCGCCCGGGGCGGTGGAAACACCATATATTTT.

The chain links TRBV12-3 or TRBV12-4 to TRBJ2-2; a weak D match, TRBD1 (6 bases). This CDR3 is 15 amino acids long. The V end lost 7 bases, the J end lost 1 base, and 13 bases lay between the germline ends. CDR3 DNA sequence: TGTGCCAGCACCGCAGGGGTAGGGAACACCGGGGAGCTGTTTTTT. It specifies CASTAGVGNTGELFF.

The rearrangement joins TRBV7-9 to TRBJ1-1; D remains ambiguous. The V end was cut by 5 bases, the J end by 8 bases, with 6 bases between. Germline V gives CDR1 SEHNR, CDR2 FQNEAQ (reference sequence). The CDR3 covers 10 residues. In DNA form, the CDR3 reads TGTGCCAGCAGCCCAGTCGAAGCTTTCTTT. Translation: CASSPVEAFF.

V is TRBV30 and J is TRBJ1-2; D is perhaps TRBD1 (6 bases). Germline CDR1 reads GTSNPN; CDR2 reads SVGIG (reference sequence). Trimming left V 0 bases short and J 4 bases short, with 15 bases between. CDR3 size: 15 residues. This CDR3 is CAWSVRGAPIYGYTF. The CDR3, as DNA: TGTGCCTGGAGTGTACGGGGGGCCCCGATCTATGGCTACACCTTC.

The rearrangement uses TRBV12-3 or TRBV12-4 and TRBJ2-1; D is unresolved. The CDR3 has 11 amino acids. The germline V and J ends were trimmed by 4 bases and 10 bases, with 8 bases remaining between them. The CDR3 DNA sequence: TGTGCCAGCAGTTATCGTGGCGAGCAGTTCTTC. The encoded protein is CASSYRGEQFF.

The chain has TRBV28 and TRBJ1-1; 9 bases match TRBD1. This CDR3 spans 11 amino acids. The V and J ends lost 10 bases and 6 bases, in that order; junction bases with no gene match: 3. The V gene's germline CDR1 is MDHEN and CDR2 SYDVKM. CDR3 region: CAIQGASEAFF. The CDR3 DNA reads as TGTGCCATACAGGGGGCGTCTGAAGCTTTCTTT. The full variable domain, completed using reference TRBV28 and TRBJ1-1, is DVKVTQSSRYLVKRTGEKVFLECVQDMDHENMFWYRQDPGLGLRLIYFSYDVKMKEKGDIPEGYSVSREKKERFSLILESASTNQTSMYLCAIQGASEAFFGQGTRLTVV.

The gene calls are TRBV28 and TRBJ2-7; D might be TRBD1 (5 bases). Germline CDR1 reads MDHEN; CDR2 reads SYDVKM. Deletions cut 7 bases from V and 0 bases from J, with 16 bases between. The CDR3 extends over 15 amino acids. The CDR3 coding sequence is TGTGCCAGCACCCATTGGGGAAGGGGCTCCTACGAGCAGTACTTC. Translated: CASTHWGRGSYEQYF.

This clonotype was observed a handful of times. The V gene is TRBV5-6, the J gene TRBJ2-5; no reliable D call. The CDR3 has 11 amino acids. Germline V gives CDR1 SGHDT, CDR2 YYEEEE. V lost 1 base and J lost 3, with 1 base in between. CDR3 nucleotide sequence: TGTGCCAGCAGCTTGAAAGAGACCCAGTACTTC. Translated, it gives CASSLKETQYF.

V gene TRBV16 combines with J gene TRBJ2-7; a weak D match, TRBD2 (5 bases). The germline V gene encodes CDR1 KGHSY and CDR2 FQNENV. The germline V and J ends were trimmed by 7 bases and 5 bases, with 12 bases remaining between them. This CDR3 is 12 amino acids long. The chain's CDR3 is CASTPERDEQYF. CDR3 coding DNA: TGTGCCAGCACCCCGGAGAGGGACGAGCAGTACTTC.

The chain recombines TRBV15 with TRBJ2-1; 9 nucleotides line up with TRBD1. The germline V gene encodes CDR1 LNHNV and CDR2 YYDKDF (reference sequence). V lost 7 bases, J lost 8 bases, and 9 bases stayed unmatched. The CDR3 has 14 amino acids. CDR3 protein: CATTTGTGSHEQFF. For the CDR3, the DNA is TGTGCCACCACCACCGGGACAGGGAGCCATGAGCAGTTCTTC.

The V gene is TRBV13, the J gene TRBJ1-2; D is perhaps TRBD1 (5 bases). Deletions cut 5 bases from V and 2 bases from J, with 18 bases between. This CDR3 comprises 16 residues. The V gene's germline CDR1 is PRHDT and CDR2 FYEKMQ (reference sequence). The CDR3 region is CASSPGIGEGNYGYTF. The CDR3 DNA follows: TGTGCCAGCAGCCCGGGGATTGGGGAGGGGAACTATGGCTACACCTTC.

The chain has TRBV7-9 and TRBJ2-1, with a weak D call TRBD2 (5 bases). Trimming took off 0 bases at V and 3 bases at J, with 9 bases between the two ends. The CDR3 has 15 amino acids. Per the germline V gene, CDR1 is SEHNR and CDR2 is FQNEAQ (reference sequence). This CDR3 reads CASSLASGIYNEQFF. CDR3 in DNA: TGTGCCAGCAGCTTAGCGAGCGGAATCTACAATGAGCAGTTCTTC.

This clonotype appeared a single time. This sequence joins TRBV4-1 and TRBJ2-5; 9 positions match TRBD2. The germline gives CDR1 MGHRA, CDR2 YSYEKL. The CDR3 runs 16 residues. V lost 4 bases, J lost 5 bases, and 11 bases stayed unmatched. CDR3 nucleotide sequence: TGCGCCAGCAGCCCCTCTGGGGCTAGCGGGGCGGAGACCCAGTACTTC. Residues: CASSPSGASGAETQYF.

V usage is TRBV30 and J usage is TRBJ1-1, with 8 bases matching TRBD1. In germline, CDR1 is GTSNPN, CDR2 SVGIG (reference sequence). With 2 bases clipped from V and 10 bases from J, the junction kept 6 bases outside the gene matches. The CDR3 totals 12 residues. CDR3 coding DNA: TGTGCCTGGAGTCTGACAGGGGAGGGAGCTTTCTTT. This gives the protein CAWSLTGEGAFF.

V and J are TRBV30 and TRBJ1-2, with a possible D match to TRBD1 (6 bases). The CDR3 is made up of 14 amino acids. The germline CDR1 and CDR2 sequences are GTSNPN and SVGIG (reference sequence). Trimming removed 3 bases at V and 3 bases at J, with 14 bases between. Here the CDR3 DNA reads TGTGCCTGGAGCCCGGGGGCAGGAGACTATGGCTACACCTTC. It codes for CAWSPGAGDYGYTF.

CDR3: CATSIGRSSGNTIYF. CDR3 DNA: TGTGCCACCAGCATAGGGAGGAGCTCTGGAAACACCATATATTTT. The chain employs TRBV15 and TRBJ1-3, with D hard to call. The CDR3 contains 15 residues. Trimming shortened V by 4 bases and J by 0 bases, and 10 bases separated the two germline ends. Germline loops: CDR1 LNHNV, CDR2 YYDKDF (reference sequence). Full variable domain (outside the CDR3, taken from reference TRBV15 and TRBJ1-3): DAMVIQNPRYQVTQFGKPVTLSCSQTLNHNVMYWYQQKSSQAPKLLFHYYDKDFNNEADTPDNFQSRRPNTSFCFLDIRSPGLGDTAMYLCATSIGRSSGNTIYFGEGSWLTVV.